This entry lists 3 T cell receptor beta chains sequenced from one sample in a study of T cell responses to AZD1222 COVID-19 vaccine. Clones were read by immunoSEQ multiplex PCR, and TCRdb kept only the in-frame ones, dropping some. The top ten clones hold 2.5% to 3.5% of a sample with about 150,000 clones, around 90% of them seen once. Sequenced here: peripheral blood, sampled 28 days after the second AZD1222 dose. All receptors come from an adult who received the AZD1222 COVID-19 vaccine.

The chain recombines TRBV7-6 with TRBJ2-3, with D perhaps matching TRBD2 (5 bases). V gave up 1 base and J gave up 3 bases, with 11 bases separating them. The CDR3 consists of 15 residues. Germline CDR1 is SGHVS and CDR2 is FNYEAQ. This CDR3 is CASSLGWRSTDTQYF. The CDR3 region has the DNA TGTGCCAGCAGCTTAGGTTGGAGGTCGACAGATACGCAGTATTTT.

This sequence joins TRBV5-5 and TRBJ2-1; tentatively, D is TRBD2 (5 bases). Looked up from germline, CDR1 is SGHKS and CDR2 is YYEKEE (reference sequence). Trimming removed 7 bases at V and 4 bases at J, with 6 bases between. CDR3 length: 11 residues. In nucleotides, the CDR3 is TGTGCCAGCCGGGATTACAATGAGCAGTTCTTC. It is translated as CASRDYNEQFF.

The chain carries TRBV18 and TRBJ2-2; weak D call: TRBD2 (6 bases). CDR1 KGHSH and CDR2 LQKENI come from the germline V gene. Trimming cost V 2 bases and J 4 bases, with 8 bases left between them. This CDR3 has 14 amino acids. The CDR3, as DNA: TGTGCCAGCTCACCAGGAGGGGTCACCGGGGAGCTGTTTTTT. This codes for CASSPGGVTGELFF.